This passage covers 32 T cell receptor beta chains from one sample sequenced in a study of blood T cell repertoires in COVID-19. Libraries were prepared by immunoSEQ multiplex PCR; TCRdb keeps only in-frame clonotypes and omits some of them. The sample has under 250,000 clones; about nine tenths are singletons. Sample: peripheral blood. These receptor sequences come from a woman aged 40 to 50 with acute or convalescent COVID-19.

This chain joins TRBV6-5 and TRBJ2-4; D might be TRBD1 (6 bases). CDR1 MNHEY and CDR2 SVGAGI come from the germline V gene. Trimming shortened V by 0 bases and J by 8 bases, and 11 bases separated the two germline ends. The CDR3 runs to 14 residues. The DNA for the CDR3 is TGTGCCAGCAGTTACTCACAGGGTGGCGACATTCAGTACTTC. Translation: CASSYSQGGDIQYF.

The gene calls are TRBV10-1 and TRBJ1-1, with no clear D. Per germline, CDR1 WNHNN and CDR2 SYGVQD (reference sequence). The CDR3 consists of 12 residues. The V and J ends lost 8 bases and 4 bases respectively, with 11 bases between them. CDR3 sequence (DNA): TGCGCCAGCGTTGCGGGAGGCACTGAAGCTTTCTTT. It yields the protein CASVAGGTEAFF.

The rearrangement uses TRBV4-1 and TRBJ1-1; D is perhaps TRBD1 (6 bases). V gave up 4 bases and J gave up 4 bases, with 10 bases separating them. Germline V gene data show CDR1 as MGHRA and CDR2 as YSYEKL. CDR3 size: 13 residues. CDR3 coding DNA: TGCGCCAGCAGCCCCCCAGGGGTCACTGAAGCTTTCTTT. It yields the protein CASSPPGVTEAFF.

This chain connects TRBV25-1 to TRBJ2-1, with 7 bases matching TRBD1. Germline V gene data show CDR1 as MGHDK and CDR2 as SYGVNS. The CDR3 is 15 amino acids. J was trimmed by 5 bases and V by 7 bases; bases with no gene match: 11. The CDR3 protein is CASKHRGGTHNEQFF. The CDR3 coding sequence is TGTGCCAGCAAACACAGGGGTGGAACCCACAATGAGCAGTTCTTC.

The gene calls are TRBV6-1 and TRBJ1-2; 8 nucleotides align to TRBD1. Germline V gene data show CDR1 as MNHNS and CDR2 as SASEGT. The junction had 15 bases not matched to a gene; V was cut back by 2 bases and J by 4 bases. This CDR3 comprises 18 residues. This CDR3 reads CASSETFGDRSSFYGYTF. The CDR3 nucleotides are TGTGCCAGCAGTGAAACGTTCGGGGACAGGTCCTCTTTCTATGGCTACACCTTC.

This clone was counted between two and nine times. This chain connects TRBV19 to TRBJ1-2, with unresolved D. The CDR3 covers 19 residues. The V end lost 6 bases, the J end lost 1 base, and 27 bases lay between the germline ends. Germline V gene lookup returns CDR1 LNHDA and CDR2 SQIVND (reference sequence). CDR3 residues: CASRSSREAPTAINYGYTF. CDR3 sequence (DNA): TGTGCCAGTAGAAGCTCAAGGGAGGCACCGACCGCGATTAACTATGGCTACACCTTC. The variable domain in full, completed from reference TRBV19 and TRBJ1-2, reads DGGITQSPKYLFRKEGQNVTLSCEQNLNHDAMYWYRQDPGQGLRLIYYSQIVNDFQKGDIAEGYSVSREKKESFPLTVTSAQKNPTAFYLCASRSSREAPTAINYGYTFGSGTRLTVV.

The V call is TRBV15, the J call TRBJ2-3, with D possibly matching TRBD2 (5 bases). Germline V gene data show CDR1 as LNHNV and CDR2 as YYDKDF (reference sequence). V lost 4 bases and J 2 bases, leaving 13 bases between the germline ends. This CDR3 has 15 residues. The CDR3 DNA is TGTGCCACCAGCACCGGGGAGACTGTCACAGATACGCAGTATTTT. Its translation: CATSTGETVTDTQYF.

The chain is built from TRBV4-2 and TRBJ1-2; 8 bases line up with TRBD1. V shed 5 bases and J 0 bases; nucleotides not matched to a gene: 2. CDR3 length: 14 amino acids. Germline V gene data show CDR1 as LGHNA and CDR2 as YNFKEQ. CDR3 DNA: TGTGCCAGCAGCACGGGACAGGCTAACTATGGCTACACCTTC. Translated, it gives CASSTGQANYGYTF.

The chain couples TRBV12-3 or TRBV12-4 to TRBJ1-2; no reliable D call. The V and J ends lost 6 bases and 8 bases respectively, with 16 bases between them. This CDR3 has 13 residues. CDR3 sequence reads: CASRPTGVPGYTF. CDR3 nucleotides: TGTGCCAGCAGGCCCACCGGGGTGCCAGGCTACACCTTC.

This clone was detected only once. The gene calls are TRBV7-2 and TRBJ2-4; 11 bases are a match to TRBD2. The CDR3 totals 16 residues. V dropped 4 bases and J dropped 1; count of bases not matched to a gene: 3. Germline CDR1 reads SGHTA; CDR2 reads FQGNSA. CDR3 residues: CASSSGLAGAKNIQYF. The CDR3 DNA reads TGTGCCAGCAGCTCCGGACTAGCGGGCGCCAAAAACATTCAGTACTTC.

The chain employs TRBV18 and TRBJ2-4; D is possibly TRBD1 (6 bases). The CDR3 is 15 residues long. V shed 3 bases and J shed 6 bases, with 15 bases lying between them. Germline-derived CDR1 and CDR2 are KGHSH and LQKENI. CDR3 bases: TGTGCCAGCTCACCGGACAGAATCGGCGGAAACATTCAGTACTTC. Encoded protein: CASSPDRIGGNIQYF.

The chain is built from TRBV27 and TRBJ1-1; unclear D gene. With 0 bases removed from V and 2 bases from J, the gap between germline ends came to 10 bases. Looked up from germline, CDR1 is MNHEY and CDR2 is SMNVEV (reference sequence). This CDR3 has 15 amino acids. CDR3 residues: CASSLSIATNTEAFF. DNA of the CDR3: TGTGCCAGCAGTTTATCGATAGCAACTAACACTGAAGCTTTCTTT.

CDR3 sequence reads: CASSQLVQNEQFF. DNA of the CDR3: TGTGCCAGCTCACAACTAGTTCAGAATGAGCAGTTCTTC. V is TRBV18 and J is TRBJ2-1, with a weak D call TRBD2 (5 bases). Trimming removed 4 bases at V and 7 bases at J, with 11 bases between. This CDR3 is built from 13 residues. CDR1 KGHSH and CDR2 LQKENI come from the germline V gene.

The chain couples TRBV4-1 to TRBJ1-4; the D gene is possibly TRBD1 (6 bases). The CDR3 extends over 16 amino acids. Germline CDR1 reads MGHRA; CDR2 reads YSYEKL. V was pared by 0 bases and J by 8 bases, with 16 bases between. The chain's CDR3 is CASSQDQTGLREKLFF. CDR3 bases: TGCGCCAGCAGCCAAGATCAAACAGGGCTCCGGGAAAAACTGTTTTTT.

The J gene is TRBJ2-7, the V gene TRBV10-3, with D perhaps TRBD2 (5 bases). V shed 6 bases and J shed 7 bases, with 16 bases lying between them. Germline CDR1 is ENHRY and CDR2 is SYGVKD. This CDR3 is built from 13 residues. In DNA, the CDR3 is TGTGCCATCAGGCCAGAGGGAAGGAGAGAGCAGTACGTC. Translating it yields CAIRPEGRREQYV.

This clone was observed a handful of times. V and J are TRBV4-1 and TRBJ1-2; tentative D call: TRBD1 (6 bases). The ends were cut back, 3 bases at V and 2 bases at J, with 16 bases in the middle. Germline values: CDR1 MGHRA, CDR2 YSYEKL. The CDR3 has 16 residues. In nucleotides, the CDR3 is TGCGCCAGCAGCCAGCATAGTCGGACAGTCAACTATGGCTACACCTTC. This translates into CASSQHSRTVNYGYTF.

The chain is built from TRBV15 and TRBJ2-3; TRBD2 matches at 16 bases. With 1 base clipped from V and 4 bases from J, the junction kept 14 bases outside the gene matches. Germline V gene sequence: CDR1 LNHNV, CDR2 YYDKDF (reference sequence). CDR3 length equals 21 residues. CDR3 DNA: TGTGCCACCAGCAGAGCCCTGGGACTAGCGGGGGGGCCGGCCGTCCCAGATACGCAGTATTTT. Amino acid sequence: CATSRALGLAGGPAVPDTQYF. Combining the CDR3 with reference TRBV15 and TRBJ2-3 gives the whole variable domain DAMVIQNPRYQVTQFGKPVTLSCSQTLNHNVMYWYQQKSSQAPKLLFHYYDKDFNNEADTPDNFQSRRPNTSFCFLDIRSPGLGDTAMYLCATSRALGLAGGPAVPDTQYFGPGTRLTVL.

The chain uses TRBV7-2 and TRBJ1-1; 9 bases are a match to TRBD1. The V and J ends lost 3 bases and 7 bases, in that order; junction bases with no gene match: 12. The CDR3 runs to 16 residues. Germline assignment: CDR1 SGHTA and CDR2 FQGNSA. CDR3 bases: TGTGCCAGCAGCTTGATGCACCTGGGACAGGGTGGTGAAGCTTTCTTT. Translation: CASSLMHLGQGGEAFF.

This rearrangement joins TRBV2 to TRBJ1-2; D not certain. The V end lost 1 base, the J end lost 0 bases, and 12 bases lay between the germline ends. The CDR3 contains 16 residues. CDR1 is SNHLY and CDR2 is FYNNEI in the germline V gene. DNA of the CDR3: TGTGCCAGCAGTGAAGGGGTGGGGAGGCCTAACTATGGCTACACCTTC. As protein: CASSEGVGRPNYGYTF. Combining the CDR3 with reference TRBV2 and TRBJ1-2 gives the whole variable domain EPEVTQTPSHQVTQMGQEVILRCVPISNHLYFYWYRQILGQKVEFLVSFYNNEISEKSEIFDDQFSVERPDGSNFTLKIRSTKLEDSAMYFCASSEGVGRPNYGYTFGSGTRLTVV.

The V and J genes are TRBV25-1 and TRBJ1-2; D might be TRBD1 (5 bases). CDR3 length: 16 residues. The V end lost 4 bases, the J end lost 3 bases, and 18 bases lay between the germline ends. The V gene's germline CDR1 is MGHDK and CDR2 SYGVNS. CDR3 sequence reads: CASSVAGTRGDYGYTF. The DNA for the CDR3 is TGTGCCAGCAGTGTCGCCGGGACGCGGGGTGACTATGGCTACACCTTC.

The chain is built from TRBV30 and TRBJ1-3; 8 bases agree with TRBD1. CDR1 GTSNPN and CDR2 SVGIG come from the germline V gene (reference sequence). J gave up 6 bases and V 6 bases, and 10 bases lay outside the gene matches. The CDR3 length is 14 residues. The CDR3 DNA is TGTGCCTGCTCCTCGACAGGGGATCAAAACACCATATATTTT. It yields the protein CACSSTGDQNTIYF.

The J gene is TRBJ1-4, the V gene TRBV5-6; 8 bases fit TRBD1. CDR3 length: 14 amino acids. V gave up 5 bases and J gave up 6 bases; unmatched junction bases: 6. From germline, CDR1 is SGHDT and CDR2 YYEEEE. The CDR3 is CASREQGVDEKLFF. The CDR3 region has the DNA TGTGCCAGCAGGGAACAGGGGGTGGATGAAAAACTGTTTTTT.

The rearrangement links TRBV7-8 to TRBJ1-3, with D perhaps matching TRBD1 (6 bases). Trimming took off 5 bases at V and 1 base at J, with 12 bases between the two ends. Germline V gene data show CDR1 as SGHVS and CDR2 as FQNEAQ. This CDR3 is 15 amino acids long. The CDR3 DNA follows: TGTGCCAGCAGCCTGACAGGACAATCTGGAAACACCATATATTTT. This translates into CASSLTGQSGNTIYF. The entire variable domain, with the rest obtained from reference TRBV7-8 and TRBJ1-3, is as follows: GAGVSQSPRYKVAKRGQDVALRCDPISGHVSLFWYQQALGQGPEFLTYFQNEAQLDKSGLPSDRFFAERPEGSVSTLKIQRTQQEDSAVYLCASSLTGQSGNTIYFGEGSWLTVV.

V and J are TRBV4-1 and TRBJ1-6; no reliable D call. Germline CDR1 MGHRA, CDR2 YSYEKL. The V and J ends lost 0 bases and 7 bases respectively, with 7 bases between them. The CDR3 has 14 amino acids. DNA of the CDR3: TGCGCCAGCAGCCAAGATCGGAGCAATTCACCCCTCCACTTT. Residues: CASSQDRSNSPLHF.

This clone was detected once. The chain uses TRBV7-9 and TRBJ1-1; the D is unclear. Germline-derived CDR1 and CDR2 are SEHNR and FQNEAQ (reference sequence). Trimming took 1 base from V and 0 from J, leaving 6 bases between them. CDR3 size: 14 residues. The CDR3 loop is CASSLVGLNTEAFF. CDR3 DNA sequence: TGTGCCAGCAGCTTAGTGGGCTTGAACACTGAAGCTTTCTTT.

The table lists this clone with a few counts. The J gene is TRBJ1-1, the V gene TRBV11-2, with 8 bases aligning to TRBD1. This CDR3 has 15 amino acids. V shed 5 bases and J 4 bases; nucleotides not matched to a gene: 9. Germline CDR1 is SGHAT and CDR2 is FQNNGV. The CDR3 loop is CASSDAVTGGTEAFF. In DNA form, the CDR3 reads TGTGCCAGCAGCGACGCGGTCACAGGGGGCACTGAAGCTTTCTTT.

The chain recombines TRBV18 with TRBJ2-1; D gene ambiguous. V dropped 2 bases and J dropped 4 bases, with 12 bases sitting between them. CDR3 length equals 15 residues. CDR1 is KGHSH and CDR2 is LQKENI in the germline V gene. Here the CDR3 DNA reads TGTGCCAGCTCACCAGGGCGTCCTTCTTACAATGAGCAGTTCTTC. Translated: CASSPGRPSYNEQFF.

The rearrangement joins TRBV9 to TRBJ1-2, with a possible D match to TRBD1 (5 bases). The V and J ends lost 0 bases and 8 bases respectively, with 17 bases between them. The CDR3 spans 15 residues. Germline CDR1 and CDR2: SGDLS and YYNGEE. This CDR3 reads CASSVATQGIEGYTF. CDR3 sequence (DNA): TGTGCCAGCAGCGTAGCTACCCAGGGAATCGAAGGCTACACCTTC.

The chain couples TRBV19 to TRBJ1-1, with D perhaps matching TRBD1 (5 bases). Trimming cost V 5 bases and J 1 base, with 14 bases left between them. CDR1 is LNHDA and CDR2 is SQIVND in the germline V gene (reference sequence). This CDR3 contains 15 residues. The CDR3 loop reads CASSFRREANTEAFF. The CDR3 coding sequence is TGTGCCAGTAGTTTCCGCAGGGAGGCGAACACTGAAGCTTTCTTT.

V usage is TRBV19 and J usage is TRBJ1-1, with D possibly being TRBD1 (5 bases). The germline V gene has CDR1 LNHDA and CDR2 SQIVND (reference sequence). V was pared by 4 bases and J by 4 bases, with 16 bases between. The CDR3 totals 15 residues. CDR3 protein: CASSNPGIGITEAFF. The CDR3 bases are TGTGCCAGTAGTAACCCAGGGATTGGGATCACTGAAGCTTTCTTT.

This chain connects TRBV3-1 (or the pseudogene TRBV3-2) to TRBJ1-1; 9 bases agree with TRBD1. J lost 9 bases, V lost 4 bases, and 15 bases had no gene match. Germline V gene data show CDR1 as LGHDT and CDR2 as YNNKEL (reference sequence). The CDR3 has 16 residues. The CDR3 here is CASSPSRGQGRAQAFF. CDR3 sequence (DNA): TGTGCCAGCAGCCCCTCTCGGGGACAGGGAAGAGCCCAAGCTTTCTTT.

The V and J genes are TRBV5-1 and TRBJ2-2; 9 bases match TRBD1. Germline V gene sequence: CDR1 SGHRS, CDR2 YFSETQ. The V and J ends lost 4 bases and 4 bases, in that order; junction bases with no gene match: 11. The CDR3 is 17 residues long. CDR3 loop: CASSGYGGQGRTGELFF. The CDR3 coding sequence is TGCGCCAGCAGCGGATACGGGGGACAGGGACGCACCGGGGAGCTGTTTTTT.